Listed here are 12 T cell receptor beta chains from one sample, sequenced in a study of long-term antiretroviral therapy in people with HIV. Run at survey level, the immunoSEQ assay was version v3.0. TCRdb's copy holds only in-frame clones and misses some; the assay was immunoSEQ multiplex PCR. Counted here are about 22,000 clones, about four fifths occurring once; the ten biggest clones make up roughly 18%. Source: unsorted PBMCs, taken 0.5 years before starting antiretroviral therapy. These receptors originate from a man aged 35-49 years with HIV.

This clone has only a few counts. J is TRBJ1-1 and V is TRBV18; perhaps TRBD1 as D (5 bases). Germline CDR1 KGHSH, CDR2 LQKENI. CDR3 size: 16 residues. Trimming stripped 0 bases from V and 0 bases from J, with 11 bases between. CDR3 sequence reads: CASSPPLRDLNTEAFF. The DNA for the CDR3 is TGTGCCAGCTCACCACCGTTGAGGGACCTGAACACTGAAGCTTTCTTT.

This clone was seen only a few times. This chain connects TRBV7-2 to TRBJ1-5; 10 positions agree with TRBD1. The CDR3 runs 14 residues. V dropped 5 bases and J dropped 7; count of bases not matched to a gene: 5. Germline CDR1 is SGHTA and CDR2 is FQGNSA. The chain's CDR3 is CASSEDRGGQPQHF. CDR3 DNA: TGTGCCAGCAGCGAGGACAGGGGGGGACAGCCCCAGCATTTT.

This chain uses TRBV6-5 with TRBJ2-7; D gene unclear. The CDR3 totals 14 residues. From germline, CDR1 is MNHEY and CDR2 SVGAGI. Deletions cut 6 bases from V and 3 bases from J, with 15 bases between. The CDR3 DNA follows: TGTGCCAGCAGCTATGACAAGGGATACTACGAGCAGTACTTC. Amino acids: CASSYDKGYYEQYF.

The gene calls are TRBV18 and TRBJ2-7, with D unclear. The V end lost 5 bases, the J end lost 1 base, and 21 bases lay between the germline ends. The CDR3 runs to 17 residues. Germline CDR1 is KGHSH and CDR2 is LQKENI. The CDR3 protein is CASSSRRGTQGSYEQYF. The CDR3 nucleotides are TGTGCCAGCTCATCAAGAAGAGGCACTCAAGGTTCCTACGAGCAGTACTTC. The variable domain in full, completed from reference TRBV18 and TRBJ2-7, reads NAGVMQNPRHLVRRRGQEARLRCSPMKGHSHVYWYRQLPEEGLKFMVYLQKENIIDESGMPKERFSAEFPKEGPSILRIQQVVRGDSAAYFCASSSRRGTQGSYEQYFGPGTRLTVT.

The CDR3 DNA reads TGTGCCAGCTCAGAACTAGCGGCGAACACCGGGGAGCTGTTTTTT. Translated: CASSELAANTGELFF. V usage is TRBV18 and J usage is TRBJ2-2; 8 bases line up with TRBD2. The CDR3 is 15 residues long. In germline, CDR1 is KGHSH, CDR2 LQKENI. After removal of 5 bases from V and 0 bases from J, the junction contained 2 bases not matched to a gene. Full variable domain (missing parts from reference TRBV18 and TRBJ2-2): NAGVMQNPRHLVRRRGQEARLRCSPMKGHSHVYWYRQLPEEGLKFMVYLQKENIIDESGMPKERFSAEFPKEGPSILRIQQVVRGDSAAYFCASSELAANTGELFFGEGSRLTVL.

This rearrangement joins TRBV28 to TRBJ1-2; D possibly corresponds to TRBD1 (5 bases). Trimming took off 5 bases at V and 6 bases at J, with 7 bases between the two ends. The CDR3 has 11 residues. Germline values: CDR1 MDHEN, CDR2 SYDVKM. CDR3 in DNA: TGTGCCAGCAGTGGGGCCCATGGCTACACCTTC. It codes for CASSGAHGYTF.

Only a few counts were recorded for this clone. The CDR3 coding sequence is TGTGCCAGCAGACACCTCGAAGGGCCCCAGCATTTT. This gives the protein CASRHLEGPQHF. This chain uses TRBV27 with TRBJ1-5; no clear D gene. The V gene's germline CDR1 is MNHEY and CDR2 SMNVEV (reference sequence). The V gene lost 6 bases and the J gene lost 9 bases, with 12 bases spanning the gap. The CDR3 extends over 12 amino acids.

The chain links TRBV2 to TRBJ2-1; D is unresolved. Germline V gives CDR1 SNHLY, CDR2 FYNNEI. This CDR3 comprises 16 residues. The V and J ends lost 7 bases and 6 bases respectively, with 22 bases between them. This CDR3 reads CASTHPQESRPNEQFF. CDR3 sequence (DNA): TGTGCCAGCACCCACCCCCAGGAGTCCCGCCCCAATGAGCAGTTCTTC. Based on the CDR3 plus reference TRBV2 and TRBJ2-1, the full variable domain is EPEVTQTPSHQVTQMGQEVILRCVPISNHLYFYWYRQILGQKVEFLVSFYNNEISEKSEIFDDQFSVERPDGSNFTLKIRSTKLEDSAMYFCASTHPQESRPNEQFFGPGTRLTVL.

The chain is built from TRBV6-5 and TRBJ2-7, with D unresolved. The CDR3 loop spans 14 amino acids. The V and J ends lost 0 bases and 5 bases respectively, with 11 bases between them. Germline loops: CDR1 MNHEY, CDR2 SVGAGI. The CDR3 sequence is CASSYSDGPNEQYF. The DNA of the CDR3 is TGTGCCAGCAGTTACTCCGATGGACCTAACGAGCAGTACTTC.

This sequence joins TRBV9 and TRBJ2-2; perhaps D is TRBD1 or TRBD2 (5 bases each). Trimming left V 1 base short and J 4 bases short, with 26 bases between. In germline, CDR1 is SGDLS, CDR2 YYNGEE. The CDR3 runs 20 residues. CDR3 in amino acids: CASSVNPPEVRGGGTGELFF. CDR3 in DNA: TGTGCCAGCAGCGTAAATCCCCCCGAGGTCCGGGGTGGGGGCACCGGGGAGCTGTTTTTT.

The rearrangement links TRBV11-2 to TRBJ2-3; either TRBD1 or TRBD2 may supply D (5 bases each). V lost 3 bases and J 0 bases, leaving 10 bases between the germline ends. Germline-derived CDR1 and CDR2 are SGHAT and FQNNGV. There are 15 residues in the CDR3. The chain's CDR3 is CASSFLRGSTDTQYF. DNA for the CDR3: TGTGCCAGCAGCTTCCTTCGGGGCAGCACAGATACGCAGTATTTT.

Only one count was recorded for this clone. The chain links TRBV2 to TRBJ2-1, with 12 bases that match TRBD2. This CDR3 has 15 residues. With V trimmed by 4 bases and J by 3 bases, 1 base remained unmatched. Germline V gene sequence: CDR1 SNHLY, CDR2 FYNNEI. CDR3 protein: CASSATSGGYNEQFF. The CDR3 nucleotides read TGTGCCAGCAGTGCGACTAGCGGGGGCTACAATGAGCAGTTCTTC.